This is a list of T cell receptor beta chains from one sample in a study of cytomegalovirus exposure and HLA in healthy donors. Here immunoSEQ multiplex PCR was the method, and the copy in TCRdb shows in-frame clones only, minus some. The sample lists some 98,000 clones, about 81% occurring once. The sequenced sample was PBMCs. The receptor set was obtained from a man in his forties in good health and CMV-seronegative. Both conserved end residues are part of each CDR3. The D gene is left open where the match is weak. Only part of the rows carry a size: once, few, many, or a class if the clone is expanded.

d_call,v_call,clone_size,j_call,cdr3_nt,cdr3_aa
TRBD1,TRBV7-2,-,TRBJ2-7,TGTGCCAGCATAAAAACCGGGACAGGGATCGCCGAGCAGTACTTC,CASIKTGTGIAEQYF
TRBD1,TRBV28,-,TRBJ2-5,TGTGCCAGCAGTTTAACTCAGGGGGCACGACAAGAGACCCAGTACTTC,CASSLTQGARQETQYF
-,TRBV6-1,-,TRBJ1-3,TGTGCCAGCGAAACAGTAGGAAACACCATATATTTT,CASETVGNTIYF
-,TRBV5-1,-,TRBJ1-1,TGCGCCAGCAGCTTGGGTAACAGCCGGAACACTGAAGCTTTCTTT,CASSLGNSRNTEAFF
TRBD1,TRBV4-3,-,TRBJ2-1,TGCGCCAGCAGCCGCACCCTCTCGTGGCAGGGGGTCTACAATGAGCAGTTCTTC,CASSRTLSWQGVYNEQFF
-,TRBV7-9,-,TRBJ2-7,TGTGCCAGCAGCCTGATAGACAGGAACTCCTACGAGCAGTACTTC,CASSLIDRNSYEQYF
TRBD1,TRBV7-9,-,TRBJ1-2,TGTGCCAGCAGCTTGGCGACAGGGAACGGCTACACCTTC,CASSLATGNGYTF
-,TRBV5-1,-,TRBJ2-2,TGCGCCAGCAGTGCGGCAGGGAAGACCGGGGAGCTGTTTTTT,CASSAAGKTGELFF
-,TRBV15,-,TRBJ2-3,TGTGCCACCAGCAGAGATCTTGTCAGTAGCACAGATACGCAGTATTTT,CATSRDLVSSTDTQYF
TRBD1,TRBV5-1,-,TRBJ2-2,TGCGCCAGCAGCTTGGCGGACAGGGGCACCGGGGAGCTGTTTTTT,CASSLADRGTGELFF
-,TRBV29-1,few,TRBJ2-5,TGCAGCGCTGGAGGAAAAGAGACCCAGTACTTC,CSAGGKETQYF
-,TRBV5-6,once,TRBJ2-5,TGTGCCAGCAGCCCCGTCGGGCAGGGGCAGGAGACCCAGTACTTC,CASSPVGQGQETQYF
TRBD1,TRBV12-5,-,TRBJ1-5,TGTGCTAGTGGTTCGTTCTGGGACAGGGATCGCCCTGGCAATCAGCCCCAGCATTTT,CASGSFWDRDRPGNQPQHF
-,TRBV5-1,-,TRBJ2-3,TGCGCCAGCAGCTTGGGAACGGTTGATACGCAGTATTTT,CASSLGTVDTQYF
TRBD2,TRBV19,-,TRBJ2-3,TGTGCCAGTAGTATCATAGCGGGGGCCACAGATACGCAGTATTTT,CASSIIAGATDTQYF
-,TRBV5-1,-,TRBJ1-2,TGCGCCAGCAGCACAGCCCCGGGACAAGTATATGGCTACACCTTC,CASSTAPGQVYGYTF
TRBD2,TRBV30,-,TRBJ2-3,TGTGCCTGGAGATTTAGCGGGGGTGGGTGGTATTTT,CAWRFSGGGWYF
-,TRBV5-1,-,TRBJ1-2,TGCGCCAGCAGCTTGGCGGACTATGGCTACACCTTC,CASSLADYGYTF
TRBD1,TRBV5-5,-,TRBJ2-2,TGTGCCAGCAGCTTCGGGACAGAGAACACCGGGGAGCTGTTTTTT,CASSFGTENTGELFF
TRBD2,TRBV7-2,once,TRBJ2-5,TGTGCCAGCAGTGAAACCCCAGCGGGGGGAGAGACCCAGTACTTC,CASSETPAGGETQYF
TRBD2,TRBV19,-,TRBJ2-6,TGTGCCAGTAGTATAGGGGCTAGCGGGGCTGGGGCCAACGTCCTGACTTTC,CASSIGASGAGANVLTF
TRBD1,TRBV19,-,TRBJ2-7,TGTGCCAGTAGTCGGACAGGGGGCTACGAGCAGTACTTC,CASSRTGGYEQYF
TRBD1,TRBV11-2,-,TRBJ1-2,TGTGCCAGCAGCTTAAGGGACAGGGGGCGAGACACCTTC,CASSLRDRGRDTF
-,TRBV4-2,-,TRBJ1-2,TGTGCCAGCAGCCAAGGCGGGGGGGACTATGGCTACACCTTC,CASSQGGGDYGYTF
TRBD2,TRBV29-1,-,TRBJ2-1,TGCAGCGTTCCGACCCAGACGGGACTAGGGGGGTTTGAGCAGTTCTTC,CSVPTQTGLGGFEQFF
TRBD1,TRBV9,-,TRBJ2-1,TGTGCCAGCAGCGCCCGGGACAGGGGGCTCGATGAGCAGTTCTTC,CASSARDRGLDEQFF
TRBD1,TRBV2,-,TRBJ1-6,TGTGCCAGCAGACCCCAGACAGGGAGGAATTCACCCCTCCACTTT,CASRPQTGRNSPLHF
-,TRBV28,-,TRBJ1-1,TGTGCCAGCCGCCGGGGAAAAGCTTTCTTT,CASRRGKAFF
TRBD1,TRBV5-6,-,TRBJ2-3,TGTGCCAGCAGCAGGACAGGGGACTCGGATACGCAGTATTTT,CASSRTGDSDTQYF
TRBD2,TRBV30,-,TRBJ2-7,TGTGCCTGGAGTGTACCACTAGCGGACTCCTACGAGCAGTACTTC,CAWSVPLADSYEQYF
-,TRBV13,-,TRBJ2-2,TGTGCCAGCACCTCCGACACCGGGAACACCGGGGAGCTGTTTTTT,CASTSDTGNTGELFF
TRBD1,TRBV2,-,TRBJ2-1,TGTGCCAGCAGTGCCCGACAGGGGGCAAGTGAGCAGTTCTTC,CASSARQGASEQFF
-,TRBV6-5,-,TRBJ2-1,TGTGCCAGCAGTCTAGACAGAGGCTCCTACAATGAGCAGTTCTTC,CASSLDRGSYNEQFF
-,TRBV29-1,-,TRBJ2-7,TGCAGCGTTGTGTCGGACGAGCAGTACTTC,CSVVSDEQYF
TRBD1,TRBV5-5,-,TRBJ1-5,TGTGCCAGCAGCGTTACAGGGGATTCGAGCAATCAGCCCCAGCATTTT,CASSVTGDSSNQPQHF
-,TRBV18,-,TRBJ1-3,TGTGCCAGCTCACCCGACAACTCTGGAAACACCATATATTTT,CASSPDNSGNTIYF
TRBD1,TRBV6-6,few,TRBJ1-2,TGTGCCAGCAGTTACTCAGGCCAGGGGGCTCGTGGCTACACCTTC,CASSYSGQGARGYTF
TRBD1,TRBV28,few,TRBJ1-5,TGTGCCAGCAGCTCCAAAGTAGGACAGGGCCAAATCCGGGATCAGCCCCAGCATTTT,CASSSKVGQGQIRDQPQHF
-,TRBV27,-,TRBJ1-2,TGTGCCAGCAAGGACATCGACGGCTATGGCTACACCTTC,CASKDIDGYGYTF
TRBD1,TRBV5-1,-,TRBJ1-2,TGCGCCAGCAGCTTTAGTGGACAGGGGGCATATGGCTACACCTTC,CASSFSGQGAYGYTF
-,TRBV5-6,few,TRBJ1-1,TGTGCCAGCAGCTTACAGGGCGTCGTCACTGAAGCTTTCTTT,CASSLQGVVTEAFF
-,TRBV27,-,TRBJ1-1,TGTGCCAGCAACCACAGGGAAGGTTTTACTGAAGCTTTCTTT,CASNHREGFTEAFF
-,TRBV7-3,-,TRBJ2-1,TGTGCCAGCAGCCCTTATGGTGGGGGAGGCGGCAATGAGCAGTTCTTC,CASSPYGGGGGNEQFF
TRBD2,TRBV5-1,-,TRBJ2-1,TGCGCCAGCAGCTTGGTTCCTAGCGGGGCCTCCTACAATGAGCAGTTCTTC,CASSLVPSGASYNEQFF
-,TRBV7-9,-,TRBJ2-2,TGTGCCAGCAGCCAACAACTGGGACTGAACACCGGGGAGCTGTTTTTT,CASSQQLGLNTGELFF
TRBD2,TRBV7-8,-,TRBJ2-5,TGTGCCAGCACTCGGGGGGTCGGGGAGACCCAGTACTTC,CASTRGVGETQYF
-,TRBV30,-,TRBJ1-3,TGTGCCTGGAGTCATAACAGGGATGGAAACACCATATATTTT,CAWSHNRDGNTIYF
TRBD1,TRBV7-8,-,TRBJ1-2,TGTGCCAGCAGCTCTGGACAGGGAGCGAACTATGGCTACACCTTC,CASSSGQGANYGYTF
TRBD2,TRBV5-4,-,TRBJ2-2,TGTGCCAGCAGCCTGCGGGACTATGGAAACACCGGGGAGCTGTTTTTT,CASSLRDYGNTGELFF
-,TRBV11-2,-,TRBJ1-4,TGTGCCAGCAGAAAACTCAGAGGGAGAACTAATGAAAAACTGTTTTTT,CASRKLRGRTNEKLFF